Presented here are 20 T cell receptor beta chains from one specimen sequenced in a study of T cells in tumors after PD-1 blockade. TCRdb's copy holds only in-frame clones and misses some; the assay was immunoSEQ multiplex PCR. The sample has tens of thousands of clones; roughly 73% are singletons. The sequencing here drew on PBMCs, taken before anti-PD-1 treatment. The receptor source for this set is a human donor with basal cell carcinoma.

This clone ranks as medium-sized. The rearrangement uses TRBV4-1 and TRBJ1-2; D is unresolved. Trimming removed 0 bases from V and 4 bases from J, with 9 bases in between. This CDR3 contains 14 residues. Germline V gene lookup returns CDR1 MGHRA and CDR2 YSYEKL. The CDR3 loop is CASSQETAVYGYTF. Here the CDR3 DNA reads TGCGCCAGCAGCCAAGAGACGGCGGTCTATGGCTACACCTTC.

The chain uses TRBV28 and TRBJ2-7, with 15 bases aligning to TRBD2. The germline CDR1 and CDR2 sequences are MDHEN and SYDVKM. J lost 8 bases, V lost 2 bases, and 4 bases had no gene match. The CDR3 extends over 15 amino acids. The CDR3 DNA reads as TGTGCCAGCAGTTTAGGGGGACTAGCGGGAGGACAGCAGTACTTC. This codes for CASSLGGLAGGQQYF.

The CDR3 coding sequence is TGTGCCAGCAGGGGGACAGGGCGTAATCAGCCCCAGCATTTT. Its protein is CASRGTGRNQPQHF. The chain is built from TRBV6-6 and TRBJ1-5; TRBD1 matches 9 bases. Per germline, CDR1 MNHNY and CDR2 SVGAGI (reference sequence). This CDR3 has 14 residues. The V segment lost 6 bases and the J segment 4 bases; nucleotides outside the gene matches: 4.

J is TRBJ1-2 and V is TRBV27; no firm D call. Germline loops: CDR1 MNHEY, CDR2 SMNVEV (reference sequence). Trimming removed 5 bases from V and 4 bases from J, with 17 bases in between. The CDR3 sequence is 15 residues long. As DNA, the CDR3 is TGTGCCAGCAGTCCCGCGGGTATGGGGTCCTATGGCTACACCTTC. It encodes CASSPAGMGSYGYTF.

The CDR3 DNA is TGTGCCAGCAGCTCCCGGGTCCAACAAGAGACCCAGTACTTC. This encodes CASSSRVQQETQYF. The rearrangement links TRBV7-2 to TRBJ2-5; D unclear. Germline values: CDR1 SGHTA, CDR2 FQGNSA. V was trimmed by 4 bases and J by 2 bases, leaving 11 bases between them. The CDR3 contains 14 residues.

The chain couples TRBV5-1 to TRBJ1-3; possible D gene TRBD1, 5 bases. The CDR3 covers 15 residues. V was pared by 4 bases and J by 0 bases, with 11 bases between. The germline V gene encodes CDR1 SGHRS and CDR2 YFSETQ. The CDR3 region is CASSEGPSSGNTIYF. The CDR3 nucleotides read TGCGCCAGCAGCGAGGGACCGAGCTCTGGAAACACCATATATTTT.

The genes are TRBV6-1 and TRBJ1-6, with D maybe TRBD1 (5 bases). The CDR3 has 15 amino acids. Germline assignment: CDR1 MNHNS and CDR2 SASEGT. V shed 2 bases and J shed 7 bases, with 12 bases lying between them. The CDR3 coding sequence is TGTGCCAGCAGTGAATTAGGGGTCAAGAATTCACCCCTCCACTTT. Translated, it gives CASSELGVKNSPLHF.

This rearrangement joins TRBV5-1 to TRBJ2-7, with TRBD1 matching 7 bases. The CDR3 sequence is 13 residues long. CDR1 and CDR2 (germline): SGHRS, YFSETQ. J lost 6 bases, V lost 3 bases, and 6 bases had no gene match. The CDR3 coding sequence is TGCGCCAGCAGCTCGACCCCAGGGGGCGAGCAGTACTTC. Translated: CASSSTPGGEQYF.

The rearrangement uses TRBV6-1 and TRBJ2-1, with no clear D. The CDR3 is 15 amino acids. V shed 3 bases and J shed 3 bases, with 12 bases lying between them. Germline CDR1 MNHNS, CDR2 SASEGT. Here the CDR3 reads CASSEGGARYNEQFF. The CDR3 DNA is TGTGCCAGCAGTGAGGGCGGAGCCCGCTACAATGAGCAGTTCTTC.

The rearrangement joins TRBV18 to TRBJ1-1; 9 bases agree with TRBD1. V shed 2 bases, J shed 4 bases, and the junction held 8 bases outside the gene matches. Germline V gene sequence: CDR1 KGHSH, CDR2 LQKENI. CDR3 size: 16 residues. CDR3 protein: CASSPVQGAMATEAFF. CDR3 DNA: TGTGCCAGCTCACCAGTACAGGGGGCTATGGCCACTGAAGCTTTCTTT.

CDR3 DNA: TGTGCCATCAGTGAGTCGCGACAGACCCTCGAAGCTTTCTTT. It is translated as CAISESRQTLEAFF. The chain uses TRBV10-3 and TRBJ1-1; TRBD1 might be the D (5 bases). The CDR3 covers 14 residues. V was cut by 0 bases and J by 8 bases, with 13 bases left in between. Germline CDR1 reads ENHRY; CDR2 reads SYGVKD.

This clone came up once. This CDR3 is also generated by other DNA sequences in the sample. The chain employs TRBV21-1 and TRBJ2-5; whether TRBD2, the table's D call, matches the DNA was not checked. TRBV21-1 is termed a pseudogene. The CDR3 contains 12 residues. The CDR3 bases are TGCGCCAGCAAAACCGGGAGAGAGACCCAGTACTTC. Translation: CASKTGRETQYF.

The V and J genes are TRBV7-9 and TRBJ2-2; no clear D. Trimming shortened V by 2 bases and J by 6 bases, and 16 bases separated the two germline ends. CDR1 and CDR2 from the germline V gene are SEHNR and FQNEAQ (reference sequence). This CDR3 spans 16 amino acids. CDR3 region: CASSLRLGSGAGELFF. The CDR3 bases are TGTGCCAGCAGCTTAAGGCTTGGAAGTGGGGCCGGGGAGCTGTTTTTT.

The chain employs TRBV5-4 and TRBJ2-3, with TRBD2 matching over 12 bases. This CDR3 contains 16 residues. Germline V gives CDR1 SGHNT, CDR2 YYREEE (reference sequence). Trimming cost V 4 bases and J 0 bases; bases outside gene matches: 3. The CDR3, as DNA: TGTGCCAGCAGCCGGGGGACTAGCGGGAGCACAGATACGCAGTATTTT. This sequence encodes CASSRGTSGSTDTQYF.

The chain couples TRBV19 to TRBJ2-5; D is uncertain. Trimming cost V 3 bases and J 4 bases, with 12 bases left between them. CDR1 is LNHDA, CDR2 SQIVND, per germline (reference sequence). The CDR3 length is 14 residues. The CDR3 sequence is CASSIMSRSETQYF. CDR3 in DNA: TGTGCCAGTAGTATCATGTCGAGATCAGAGACCCAGTACTTC.

For this clone: A read error may produce the germline difference seen at one junction end. In the same sample, other DNA sequences code for this CDR3. This chain connects TRBV2 to TRBJ2-1, with 8 bases that match TRBD2. The CDR3 has 19 amino acids. Germline CDR1 SNHLY, CDR2 FYNNEI. The CDR3 DNA follows: TGTGCCACCAGTTACGGGGGGGCGCGGGCGGGGAGCTCCTACAATGAGCAGTTCTTC. Protein sequence: CATSYGGARAGSSYNEQFF.

J is TRBJ2-1 and V is TRBV3-1 (or the pseudogene TRBV3-2); D uncertain. Germline lookup yields CDR1 LGHDT and CDR2 YNNKEL (reference sequence). This CDR3 region has 15 residues. The ends were cut back, 1 base at V and 5 bases at J, with 12 bases in the middle. The CDR3 reads CASSQGVTSHNEQFF. The CDR3 DNA reads as TGTGCCAGCAGCCAAGGGGTCACGTCCCACAATGAGCAGTTCTTC.

J is TRBJ2-7 and V is TRBV5-1, with D tentatively TRBD1 or TRBD2 (5 bases each). This CDR3 has 16 residues. V was trimmed by 2 bases and J by 4 bases, leaving 19 bases between them. CDR1 and CDR2 from the germline V gene are SGHRS and YFSETQ. The CDR3 reads CASSLEPGPLMYEQYF. In DNA form, the CDR3 reads TGCGCCAGCAGCTTAGAGCCGGGACCGTTGATGTACGAGCAGTACTTC.

The chain is built from TRBV19 and TRBJ2-2; D is ambiguous. The CDR3 spans 15 residues. Trimming pared 2 bases from V and 0 bases from J, leaving 7 bases between. CDR1 and CDR2 from the germline V gene are LNHDA and SQIVND (reference sequence). This CDR3 reads CASSIQISNTGELFF. The CDR3 nucleotides read TGTGCCAGTAGTATACAGATTTCGAACACCGGGGAGCTGTTTTTT.

This clone showed up just a few times. J is TRBJ1-3 and V is TRBV2; unclear D gene. This CDR3 has 15 residues. V was pared by 4 bases and J by 2 bases, with 12 bases between. Germline V gives CDR1 SNHLY, CDR2 FYNNEI. DNA of the CDR3: TGTGCCAGCAGTGCTGCAGGTGGGCCTGGAAACACCATATATTTT. Its protein product is CASSAAGGPGNTIYF.